This T cell receptor beta chain was sequenced during a study of blood T cell repertoires in COVID-19. Sequencing was performed with immunoSEQ multiplex PCR; in TCRdb, only in-frame clones are kept and a portion is missing. Here the sample spans about 100,000 clones, 80% to 95% being singletons. From germline, CDR1 is SGHTA and CDR2 FQGNSA. The CDR3 sequence is 11 residues long. Trimming left V 3 bases short and J 14 bases short, with 8 bases between. Sequencing input: peripheral blood. This rearrangement joins TRBV7-2 to TRBJ1-6; D gene uncertain. This receptor was taken from a woman aged 50 to 65 with COVID-19, enrolled during active disease. The CDR3: CASSFKEALHF. The CDR3 nucleotides are TGTGCCAGCAGCTTTAAAGAGGCCCTCCACTTT.